This T cell receptor beta chain was observed in a study of T-cell reconstitution after alpha-beta-depleted transplantation in children. Study-level findings and limits: One year after transplant, T-cell counts and diversity came mostly from newly produced T cells. Several hundred rapidly expanded clones from non-depleted graft cells reportedly supplied alpha-beta T cells about two months post-transplant. Several patients had high TCRbeta diversity at day 60; it came from surviving recipient T cells and thymic progenitors.

With respect to this clonotype: Its antigen is as yet unknown.

CDR1 DFQATT and CDR2 SNEGSKA come from the germline V gene (reference sequence). The germline V and J ends were trimmed by 3 bases and 3 bases, with 9 bases remaining between them. This CDR3 spans 12 amino acids. Unique molecular identifiers featured in how the TCRbeta library was prepared. TCRdb used MiXCR to reprocess the PCR reads, holding one entry per CDR3 protein. The repertoire includes fewer than 1 million distinct CDR3 sequences, 15% to 20% of them detected once, and 5% sits in the top ten. The TCR comes from a male patient aged 5 to 17 who had a stem cell transplant for acute lymphoblastic leukemia, so the T cells may come from the graft donor. The source was PBMCs, mostly from graft donor cells, collected 360 days after TCRalphabeta/CD19-depleted stem cell transplant. The chain uses TRBV20-1 and TRBJ2-7, with D hard to call. CDR3 sequence reads: CSASPFVYEQYF. CDR3 in DNA: TGCAGTGCTAGCCCCTTCGTCTACGAGCAGTACTTC.